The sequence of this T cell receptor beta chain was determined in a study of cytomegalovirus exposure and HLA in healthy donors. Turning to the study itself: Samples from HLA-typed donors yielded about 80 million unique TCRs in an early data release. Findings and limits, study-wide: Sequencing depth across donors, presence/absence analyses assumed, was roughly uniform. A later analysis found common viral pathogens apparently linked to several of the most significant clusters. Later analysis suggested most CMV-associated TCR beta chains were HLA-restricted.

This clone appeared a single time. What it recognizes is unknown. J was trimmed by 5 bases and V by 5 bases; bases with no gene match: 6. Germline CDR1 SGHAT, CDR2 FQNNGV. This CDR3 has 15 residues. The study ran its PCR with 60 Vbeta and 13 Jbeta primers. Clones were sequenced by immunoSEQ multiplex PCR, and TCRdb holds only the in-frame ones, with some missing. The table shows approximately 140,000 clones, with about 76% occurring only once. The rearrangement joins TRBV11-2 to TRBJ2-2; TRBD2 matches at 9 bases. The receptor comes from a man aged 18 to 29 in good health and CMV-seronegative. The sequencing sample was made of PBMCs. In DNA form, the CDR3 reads TGTGCCAGCAGCCATACGGGACTAGCAACCGGGGAGCTGTTTTTT. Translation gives CASSHTGLATGELFF.